This passage covers 17 T cell receptor beta chains from one sample sequenced in a study of beta chain features in type 1 diabetes. Of the isolated RNA, all was reverse transcribed, and so the sequenced material was expressed TCRB transcripts. TCRdb keeps only in-frame clones here, not all; method: immunoSEQ multiplex PCR. The table lists 200,000 to 250,000 clones, 9.6% of them singletons, with about 0.037% in the top ten. Sequenced material: naive CD4+ T cells from blood. These receptors all come from a woman under 30 in good health.

Only a few counts were recorded for this clone. J is TRBJ1-2 and V is TRBV6-5, with D unresolved. The CDR3 is 13 residues long. V lost 5 bases to trimming and J lost 9 bases, with 16 bases between them. CDR1 is MNHEY, CDR2 SVGAGI, per germline. The CDR3 coding sequence is TGTGCCAGCAGTCCGGCGGGAACTACAAGCTACACCTTC. Encoded protein: CASSPAGTTSYTF.

This clone has a handful of counts. The chain combines TRBV6-1 with TRBJ2-6, with D maybe TRBD2 (6 bases). The CDR3 runs 15 residues. Germline CDR1 and CDR2: MNHNS and SASEGT. The ends were cut back, 7 bases at V and 4 bases at J, with 14 bases in the middle. Written as DNA, the CDR3 is TGTGCCAGCAATCGCGGGATTGCAGGGGCCAACGTCCTGACTTTC. As protein: CASNRGIAGANVLTF.

This sequence joins TRBV6-1 and TRBJ2-5; TRBD2 aligns across 9 bases. The CDR3 loop spans 17 amino acids. Germline V lookup: CDR1 MNHNS, CDR2 SASEGT. V lost 1 base, J lost 2 bases, and 8 bases stayed unmatched. The DNA for the CDR3 is TGTGCCAGCAGTGAAGAACTAGCGGGCTTACTTCAAGAGACCCAGTACTTC. Translation gives CASSEELAGLLQETQYF.

CDR3 sequence: CASSLVGGYQPQHF. The DNA of the CDR3 is TGTGCCAGCAGCTTAGTCGGCGGCTATCAGCCCCAGCATTTT. This chain connects TRBV7-9 to TRBJ1-5; D unresolved. CDR3 length: 14 residues. CDR1 SEHNR and CDR2 FQNEAQ come from the germline V gene (reference sequence). Trimming shortened V by 1 base and J by 5 bases, and 9 bases separated the two germline ends. The complete variable domain, with remaining parts taken from reference TRBV7-9 and TRBJ1-5, reads DTGVSQNPRHKITKRGQNVTFRCDPISEHNRLYWYRQTLGQGPEFLTYFQNEAQLEKSRLLSDRFSAERPKGSFSTLEIQRTEQGDSAMYLCASSLVGGYQPQHFGDGTRLSIL.

This clone was seen a handful of times. V gene TRBV19 combines with J gene TRBJ2-1; 10 positions agree with TRBD1. Unmatched junction bases numbered 5, after V lost 6 bases and J lost 3 bases. The CDR3 extends over 15 amino acids. Germline V lookup: CDR1 LNHDA, CDR2 SQIVND (reference sequence). CDR3 DNA sequence: TGTGCCAGTAGGAGGGACAGGGGAGGCTACAATGAGCAGTTCTTC. Protein: CASRRDRGGYNEQFF.

V usage is TRBV28 and J usage is TRBJ1-2, with D maybe TRBD1 (6 bases). Germline V gives CDR1 MDHEN, CDR2 SYDVKM. V was clipped by 5 bases and J by 8 bases, with 21 bases between them. The CDR3 is 15 residues long. The chain's CDR3 is CASSRQSRQDGGYTF. The CDR3 region has the DNA TGTGCCAGCAGTCGTCAATCCCGACAGGATGGGGGCTACACCTTC.

This clone was seen a few times. The rearrangement joins TRBV7-8 to TRBJ2-3, with TRBD2 matching over 13 bases. CDR1 and CDR2 (germline): SGHVS, FQNEAQ. Trimming removed 11 bases from V and 8 bases from J; junction bases left unmatched: 10. This CDR3 is 14 amino acids long. The CDR3 reads CAGTSGRAGGTQYF. The CDR3 region has the DNA TGTGCCGGCACTAGCGGGAGGGCCGGGGGTACGCAGTATTTT.

This clone was observed a few times. CDR3 loop: CAWSSTSGGDTQYF. The CDR3 DNA reads as TGTGCCTGGAGTTCTACTAGCGGCGGCGATACGCAGTATTTT. The chain couples TRBV30 to TRBJ2-3; 8 nucleotides agree with TRBD2. Germline V gene data show CDR1 as GTSNPN and CDR2 as SVGIG (reference sequence). The CDR3 consists of 14 residues. After removal of 2 bases from V and 6 bases from J, the junction contained 7 bases not matched to a gene.

The rearrangement uses TRBV19 and TRBJ2-7; 8 bases fit TRBD1. The germline gives CDR1 LNHDA, CDR2 SQIVND (reference sequence). Trimming took 5 bases from V and 5 from J; bases not matched to a gene: 8. The CDR3 extends over 14 amino acids. Written as DNA, the CDR3 is TGTGCCAGTAGTCCCGGACAGGGTCGGCACGAGCAGTACTTC. Translating gives CASSPGQGRHEQYF.

The chain carries TRBV6-5 and TRBJ1-2, with 7 positions matching TRBD1. The CDR3 sequence is 15 residues long. V shed 0 bases, J shed 4 bases, and the junction held 5 bases outside the gene matches. The germline CDR1 and CDR2 sequences are MNHEY and SVGAGI. Written as DNA, the CDR3 is TGTGCCAGCAGTTACTCCGGCAGGGGGTCCTATGGCTACACCTTC. Protein sequence: CASSYSGRGSYGYTF.

This clone occurred a few times. The junction and the germline gene differ at one end; a read error may be behind it. The chain couples TRBV4-1 to TRBJ1-5; perhaps TRBD1 as D (6 bases). Per the germline V gene, CDR1 is MGHRA and CDR2 is YSYEKL. The CDR3 has 15 residues. Written as DNA, the CDR3 is TGTGCCAGCAGCCAAGAACAACGGGACATGAAGCCCCAGCATTTT. It encodes CASSQEQRDMKPQHF.

The chain carries TRBV2 and TRBJ1-6, with TRBD1 matching over 9 bases. Trimming took 5 bases from V and 5 from J; bases not matched to a gene: 1. This CDR3 comprises 14 residues. Germline-derived CDR1 and CDR2 are SNHLY and FYNNEI. The CDR3 sequence: CASSRTGDNSPLHF. CDR3 nucleotides: TGTGCCAGCAGTCGGACAGGGGATAATTCACCCCTCCACTTT.

This clone was counted between two and nine times. This chain joins TRBV28 and TRBJ1-6; tentative D call: TRBD1 (6 bases). The CDR3 consists of 13 residues. V was trimmed by 2 bases and J by 14 bases, leaving 13 bases between them. Germline assignment: CDR1 MDHEN and CDR2 SYDVKM. The CDR3 loop reads CASSLNRVGALHF. CDR3 nucleotide sequence: TGTGCCAGCAGTTTAAACAGGGTTGGGGCCCTCCACTTT.

This clone came up a few times. The chain carries TRBV11-2 and TRBJ2-7; D is perhaps TRBD1 (5 bases). Trimming stripped 0 bases from V and 3 bases from J, with 18 bases between. Germline CDR1 and CDR2: SGHAT and FQNNGV. CDR3 length: 17 residues. DNA for the CDR3: TGTGCCAGCAGCTTAGATTTTCAGGGTGTCTCCTTCTACGAGCAGTACTTC. This gives the protein CASSLDFQGVSFYEQYF.

The chain employs TRBV6-5 and TRBJ2-5; 7 bases are a match to TRBD1. Germline V gene lookup returns CDR1 MNHEY and CDR2 SVGAGI. The CDR3 extends over 14 amino acids. V lost 6 bases and J lost 5; bases outside the gene matches: 9. The CDR3 nucleotides are TGTGCCAGCAGCCGACAGGGAGTGAGGGAGACCCAGTACTTC. Its protein is CASSRQGVRETQYF.

This clone turned up a few times. The chain recombines TRBV30 with TRBJ1-5; TRBD1 matches 9 bases. CDR1 and CDR2 from the germline V gene are GTSNPN and SVGIG (reference sequence). CDR3 length: 16 residues. Trimming at V came to 4 bases and at J to 6 bases, leaving 13 bases not matched to a gene. In DNA form, the CDR3 reads TGTGCCTGGAAATCTTCCGGGACAGGGACGGCTCAGCCCCAGCATTTT. Its protein product is CAWKSSGTGTAQPQHF. Looking up the rest from reference TRBV30 and TRBJ1-5 gives the full variable domain: SQTIHQWPATLVQPVGSPLSLECTVEGTSNPNLYWYRQAAGRGLQLLFYSVGIGQISSEVPQNLSASRPQDRQFILSSKKLLLSDSGFYLCAWKSSGTGTAQPQHFGDGTRLSIL.

This clone turned up a few times. V is TRBV7-9 and J is TRBJ2-3; tentative D call: TRBD1 (5 bases). The CDR3 has 16 amino acids. V was pared by 1 base and J by 2 bases, with 13 bases between. Germline CDR1 SEHNR, CDR2 FQNEAQ (reference sequence). CDR3 nucleotides: TGTGCCAGCAGCTTAGTTGTCCAGGGATCCACAGATACGCAGTATTTT. It yields the protein CASSLVVQGSTDTQYF.